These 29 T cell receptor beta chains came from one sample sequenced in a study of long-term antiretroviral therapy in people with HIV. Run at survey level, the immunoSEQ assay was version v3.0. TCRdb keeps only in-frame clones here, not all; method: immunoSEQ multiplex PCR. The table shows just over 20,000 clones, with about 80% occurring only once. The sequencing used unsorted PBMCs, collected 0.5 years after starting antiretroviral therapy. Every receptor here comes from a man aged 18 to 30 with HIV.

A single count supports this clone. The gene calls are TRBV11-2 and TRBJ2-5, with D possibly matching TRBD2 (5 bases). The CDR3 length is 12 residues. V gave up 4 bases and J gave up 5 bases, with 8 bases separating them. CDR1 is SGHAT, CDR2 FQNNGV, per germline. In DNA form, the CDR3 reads TGTGCCAGCAGCTCGAGGGCGGAGACCCAGTACTTC. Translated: CASSSRAETQYF.

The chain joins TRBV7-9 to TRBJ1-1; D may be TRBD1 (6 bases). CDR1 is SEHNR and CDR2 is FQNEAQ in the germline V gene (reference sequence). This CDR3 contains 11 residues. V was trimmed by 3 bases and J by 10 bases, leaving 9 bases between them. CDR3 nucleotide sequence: TGTGCCAGCAGCTTTGACAGGTTAGCTTTCTTT. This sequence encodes CASSFDRLAFF.

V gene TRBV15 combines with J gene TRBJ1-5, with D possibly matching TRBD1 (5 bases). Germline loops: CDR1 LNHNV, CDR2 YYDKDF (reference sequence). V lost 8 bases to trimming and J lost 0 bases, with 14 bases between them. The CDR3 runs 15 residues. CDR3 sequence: CATRAGRFSNQPQHF. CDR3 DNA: TGTGCCACCCGGGCAGGGAGGTTTAGCAATCAGCCCCAGCATTTT.

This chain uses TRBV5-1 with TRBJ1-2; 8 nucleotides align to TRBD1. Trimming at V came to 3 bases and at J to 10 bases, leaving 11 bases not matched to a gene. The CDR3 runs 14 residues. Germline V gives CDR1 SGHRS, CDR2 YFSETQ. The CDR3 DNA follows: TGCGCCAGCAGCTCGTACAGGGGGGCAGAGGACTACACCTTC. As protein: CASSSYRGAEDYTF.

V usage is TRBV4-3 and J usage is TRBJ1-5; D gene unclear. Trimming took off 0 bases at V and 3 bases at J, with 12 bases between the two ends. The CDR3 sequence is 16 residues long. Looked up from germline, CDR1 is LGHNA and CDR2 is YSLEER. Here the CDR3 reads CASSQESRSYNQPQHF. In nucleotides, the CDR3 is TGCGCCAGCAGCCAAGAATCGCGGTCGTACAATCAGCCCCAGCATTTT.

CDR3 in amino acids: CASKHNTEAFF. The CDR3 DNA follows: TGTGCCAGTAAACATAACACTGAAGCTTTCTTT. This chain joins TRBV19 and TRBJ1-1; no clear D gene. The CDR3 has 11 residues. CDR1 is LNHDA and CDR2 is SQIVND in the germline V gene (reference sequence). The V and J ends lost 7 bases and 2 bases respectively, with 5 bases between them.

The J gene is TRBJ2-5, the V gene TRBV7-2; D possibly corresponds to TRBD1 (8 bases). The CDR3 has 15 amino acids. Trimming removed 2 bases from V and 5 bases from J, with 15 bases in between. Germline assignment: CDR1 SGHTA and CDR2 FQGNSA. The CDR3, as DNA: TGTGCCAGCAGCTTAACAGGGGGGGGGCTGGAGACCCAGTACTTC. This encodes CASSLTGGGLETQYF.

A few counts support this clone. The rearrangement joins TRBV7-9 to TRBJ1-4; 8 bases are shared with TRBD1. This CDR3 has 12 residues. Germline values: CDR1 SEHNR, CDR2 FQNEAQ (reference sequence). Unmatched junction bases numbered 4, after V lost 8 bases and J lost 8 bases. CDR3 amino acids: CASRQGNEKLFF. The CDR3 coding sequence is TGTGCCAGCCGACAGGGGAACGAAAAACTGTTTTTT.

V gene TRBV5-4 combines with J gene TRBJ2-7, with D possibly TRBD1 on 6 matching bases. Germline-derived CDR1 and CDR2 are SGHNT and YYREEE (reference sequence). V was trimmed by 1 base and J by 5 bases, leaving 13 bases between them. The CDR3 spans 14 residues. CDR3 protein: CASSLKQGSHEQYF. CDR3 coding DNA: TGTGCCAGCAGCTTGAAGCAGGGGTCCCACGAGCAGTACTTC.

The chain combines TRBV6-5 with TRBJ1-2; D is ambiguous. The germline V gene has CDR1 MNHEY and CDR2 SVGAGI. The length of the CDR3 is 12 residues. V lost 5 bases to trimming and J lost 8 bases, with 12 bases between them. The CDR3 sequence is CASSPGLSGYTF. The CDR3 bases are TGTGCCAGCAGTCCCGGACTCTCGGGCTACACCTTC.

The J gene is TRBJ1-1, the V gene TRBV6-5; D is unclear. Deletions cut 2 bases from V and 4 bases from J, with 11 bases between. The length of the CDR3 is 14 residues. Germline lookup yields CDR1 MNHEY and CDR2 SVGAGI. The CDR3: CASSYSNSPTEAFF. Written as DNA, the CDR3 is TGTGCCAGCAGTTACAGTAACAGCCCCACTGAAGCTTTCTTT.

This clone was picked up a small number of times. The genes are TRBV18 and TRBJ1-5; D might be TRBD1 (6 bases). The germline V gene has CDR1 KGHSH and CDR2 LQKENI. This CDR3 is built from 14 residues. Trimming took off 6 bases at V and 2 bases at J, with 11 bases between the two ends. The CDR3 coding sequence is TGTGCCAGCTCTCACAGGGACGGCAATCAGCCCCAGCATTTT. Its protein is CASSHRDGNQPQHF.

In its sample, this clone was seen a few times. CDR3 region: CASSLGGPDPYEQYF. The CDR3, as DNA: TGTGCCAGCAGCTTAGGGGGTCCGGACCCCTACGAGCAGTACTTC. This chain joins TRBV7-6 and TRBJ2-7, with D unresolved. Germline V lookup: CDR1 SGHVS, CDR2 FNYEAQ. The V gene lost 1 base and the J gene lost 2 bases, with 12 bases spanning the gap. The CDR3 has 15 amino acids. Using reference TRBV7-6 and TRBJ2-7 for the parts outside the CDR3, the full variable domain is GAGVSQSPRYKVTKRGQDVALRCDPISGHVSLYWYRQALGQGPEFLTYFNYEAQQDKSGLPNDRFSAERPEGSISTLTIQRTEQRDSAMYRCASSLGGPDPYEQYFGPGTRLTVT.

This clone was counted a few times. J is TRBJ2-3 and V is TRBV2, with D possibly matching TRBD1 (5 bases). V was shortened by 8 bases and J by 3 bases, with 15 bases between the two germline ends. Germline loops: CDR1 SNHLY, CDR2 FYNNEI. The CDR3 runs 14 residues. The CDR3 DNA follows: TGTGCCAGCGTCGGACACGGAGATACAGATACGCAGTATTTT. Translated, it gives CASVGHGDTDTQYF.

DNA of the CDR3: TGTGCCAGCAGAGAGACAGGGGAGGCCTCTGGAAACACCATATATTTT. Protein product: CASRETGEASGNTIYF. The genes are TRBV2 and TRBJ1-3; 8 bases fit TRBD1. V shed 6 bases, J shed 0 bases, and the junction held 7 bases outside the gene matches. The CDR3 sequence is 16 residues long. Per germline, CDR1 SNHLY and CDR2 FYNNEI.

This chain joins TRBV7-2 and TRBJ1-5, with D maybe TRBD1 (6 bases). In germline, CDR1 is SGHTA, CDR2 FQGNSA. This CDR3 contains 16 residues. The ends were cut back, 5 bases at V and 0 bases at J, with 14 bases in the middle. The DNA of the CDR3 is TGTGCCAGCAGCCCGAGGGGGGGTTATAGCAATCAGCCCCAGCATTTT. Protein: CASSPRGGYSNQPQHF.

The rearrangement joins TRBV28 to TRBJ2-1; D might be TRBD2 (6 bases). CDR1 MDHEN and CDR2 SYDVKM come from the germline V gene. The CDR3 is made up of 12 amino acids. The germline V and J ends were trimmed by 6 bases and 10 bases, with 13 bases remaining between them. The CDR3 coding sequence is TGTGCCAGCAGGGGACTTGTGCGGGAGCAGTTCTTC. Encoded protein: CASRGLVREQFF.

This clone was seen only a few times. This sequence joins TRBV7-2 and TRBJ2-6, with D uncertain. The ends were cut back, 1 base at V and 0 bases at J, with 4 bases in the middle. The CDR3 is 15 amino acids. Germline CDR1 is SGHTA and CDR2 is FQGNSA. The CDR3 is CASSLGPSGANVLTF. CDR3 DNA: TGTGCCAGCAGCTTAGGGCCCTCTGGGGCCAACGTCCTGACTTTC.

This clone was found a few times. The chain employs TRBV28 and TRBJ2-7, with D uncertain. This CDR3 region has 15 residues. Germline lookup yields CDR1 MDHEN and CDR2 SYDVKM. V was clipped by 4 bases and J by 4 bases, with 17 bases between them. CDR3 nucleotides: TGTGCCAGCAGTTCCCCCGGGTTCCTGGGATACGAGCAGTACTTC. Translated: CASSSPGFLGYEQYF.

CDR3 nucleotide sequence: TGCGCCAGCAGCCACCCCGGGGTCTACGAGCAGTACTTC. Translating it yields CASSHPGVYEQYF. The chain combines TRBV4-1 with TRBJ2-7, with D possibly matching TRBD2 (5 bases). CDR1 is MGHRA and CDR2 is YSYEKL in the germline V gene. The CDR3 is 13 amino acids. The ends were cut back, 3 bases at V and 3 bases at J, with 9 bases in the middle.

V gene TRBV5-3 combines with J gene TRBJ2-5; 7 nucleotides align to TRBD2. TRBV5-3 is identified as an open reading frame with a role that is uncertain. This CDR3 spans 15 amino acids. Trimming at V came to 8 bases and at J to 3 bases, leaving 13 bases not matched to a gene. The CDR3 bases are TGTGCCAGGCTTCTTTCCGGGACTACTAAAGAGACCCAGTACTTC. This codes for CARLLSGTTKETQYF.

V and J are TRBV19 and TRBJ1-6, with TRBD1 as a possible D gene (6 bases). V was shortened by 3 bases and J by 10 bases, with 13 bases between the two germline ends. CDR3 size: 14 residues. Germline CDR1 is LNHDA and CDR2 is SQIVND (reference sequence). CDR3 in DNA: TGTGCCAGTAGTATCGGGGGCGCGGGGTCACCCCTCCACTTT. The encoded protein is CASSIGGAGSPLHF.

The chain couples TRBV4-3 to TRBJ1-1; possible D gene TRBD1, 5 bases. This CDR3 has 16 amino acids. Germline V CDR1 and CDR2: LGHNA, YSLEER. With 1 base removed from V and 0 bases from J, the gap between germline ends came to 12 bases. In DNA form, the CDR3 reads TGCGCCAGCAGCCAAGCTAGGGGATGGATGAACACTGAAGCTTTCTTT. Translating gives CASSQARGWMNTEAFF.

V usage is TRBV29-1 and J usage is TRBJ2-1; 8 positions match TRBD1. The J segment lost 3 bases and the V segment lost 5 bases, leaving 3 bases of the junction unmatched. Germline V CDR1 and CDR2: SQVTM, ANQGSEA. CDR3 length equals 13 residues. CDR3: CSVSGTGYNEQFF. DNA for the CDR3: TGCAGCGTTTCCGGGACAGGCTACAATGAGCAGTTCTTC.

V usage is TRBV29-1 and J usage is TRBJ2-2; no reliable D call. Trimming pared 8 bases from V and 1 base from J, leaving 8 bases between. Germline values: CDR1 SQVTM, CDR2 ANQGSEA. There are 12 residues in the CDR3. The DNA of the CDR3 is TGCAGCTCATTGGGGAACACCGGGGAGCTGTTTTTT. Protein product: CSSLGNTGELFF.

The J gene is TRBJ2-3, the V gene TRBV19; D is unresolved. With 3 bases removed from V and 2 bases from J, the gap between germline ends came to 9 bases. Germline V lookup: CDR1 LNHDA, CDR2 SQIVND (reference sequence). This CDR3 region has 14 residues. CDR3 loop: CASSMVEDTDTQYF. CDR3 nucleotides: TGTGCCAGTAGTATGGTAGAAGACACAGATACGCAGTATTTT.

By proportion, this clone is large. The CDR3 region has the DNA TGTGCCGTTACCCCCAGTCTAGGATACTACGAGCAGTACTTC. Translating gives CAVTPSLGYYEQYF. The V and J genes are TRBV10-3 and TRBJ2-7, with D hard to call. The CDR3 covers 14 residues. Germline V gene lookup returns CDR1 ENHRY and CDR2 SYGVKD. Trimming left V 11 bases short and J 3 bases short, with 20 bases between.

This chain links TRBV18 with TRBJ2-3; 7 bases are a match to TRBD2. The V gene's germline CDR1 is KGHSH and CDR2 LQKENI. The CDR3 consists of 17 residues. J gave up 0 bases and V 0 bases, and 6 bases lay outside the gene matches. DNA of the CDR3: TGTGCCAGCTCACCACCAGGGACTACAACTAGCACAGATACGCAGTATTTT. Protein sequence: CASSPPGTTTSTDTQYF.

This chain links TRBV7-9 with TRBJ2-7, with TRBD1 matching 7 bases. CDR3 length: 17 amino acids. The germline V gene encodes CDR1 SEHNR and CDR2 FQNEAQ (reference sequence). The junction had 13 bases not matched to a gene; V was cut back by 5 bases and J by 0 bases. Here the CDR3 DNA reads TGTGCCAGCAGCCCCCATCCGTGGACAGGACACTCCTACGAGCAGTACTTC. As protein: CASSPHPWTGHSYEQYF.